These 16 T cell receptor beta chains were all obtained from the same sample, sequenced in a study of blood T cells in healthy people across ages. Through a sample-barcoded 5' primer and a J-beta primer mix, a second PCR was run for about 7 to 12 cycles. TCRdb reprocessed the 5' RACE reads with MiXCR, giving one entry per CDR3 protein. Of some 890,000 distinct CDR3 sequences in the sample, roughly 29% were seen once. These same records also appear under a second study, on T cells of mothers and their children.

The material sequenced was blood. These receptors were taken from a woman between 40 and 50 years old in good health.

The V call is TRBV5-1, the J call TRBJ1-4, with a possible D match to TRBD1 (5 bases). Germline V CDR1 and CDR2: SGHRS, YFSETQ. Between the trimmed V and J ends, which lost 4 bases and 5 bases, there was a span of 15 bases. The CDR3 runs 15 residues. The CDR3 region is CASSPLGRANEKLFF. The CDR3, as DNA: TGCGCCAGCAGCCCCCTGGGCAGGGCGAATGAAAAACTGTTTTTT.

This chain joins TRBV27 and TRBJ2-2; D is possibly TRBD2 (6 bases). This CDR3 comprises 14 residues. V was shortened by 6 bases and J by 5 bases, with 13 bases between the two germline ends. Germline V gene lookup returns CDR1 MNHEY and CDR2 SMNVEV (reference sequence). The CDR3 reads CASRIARGTGELFF. CDR3 sequence (DNA): TGTGCCAGCAGAATCGCCCGGGGGACCGGGGAGCTGTTTTTT.

In its sample, this clonotype was seen many times. The chain employs TRBV20-1 and TRBJ2-1, with TRBD2 matching 16 bases. Germline V lookup: CDR1 DFQATT, CDR2 SNEGSKA (reference sequence). V was clipped by 1 base and J by 4 bases; unmatched bases: 7. The CDR3 sequence is 18 residues long. The CDR3 loop is CSARGDGTSGGAYNEQFF. DNA of the CDR3: TGCAGTGCTAGAGGGGACGGGACTAGCGGGGGGGCGTACAATGAGCAGTTCTTC.

This clonotype has only one observation. The chain is built from TRBV6-6 and TRBJ2-3, with TRBD2 matching 8 bases. CDR1 is MNHNY and CDR2 is SVGAGI in the germline V gene (reference sequence). V gave up 6 bases and J gave up 4 bases; unmatched junction bases: 6. The CDR3 runs 14 residues. The CDR3 DNA is TGTGCCAGCAGCCGGAGTAGCGGGGCAGATACGCAGTATTTT. Protein sequence: CASSRSSGADTQYF.

The CDR3 bases are TGCGCCAGCAGCGTCGGTTTCCCGGGTGATGATGAGCAGTTCTTC. It translates to CASSVGFPGDDEQFF. The V call is TRBV4-3, the J call TRBJ2-1, with no clear D. The CDR3 spans 15 residues. V lost 5 bases to trimming and J lost 8 bases, with 19 bases between them. Germline CDR1 LGHNA, CDR2 YSLEER.

The rearrangement uses TRBV7-9 and TRBJ2-7; D remains ambiguous. Germline lookup yields CDR1 SEHNR and CDR2 FQNEAQ (reference sequence). The V end was cut by 1 base, the J end by 2 bases, with 12 bases between. The CDR3 length is 15 residues. The CDR3: CASSLGSGDAYEQYF. The DNA of the CDR3 is TGTGCCAGCAGCTTAGGATCTGGAGACGCCTACGAGCAGTACTTC.

Regarding this clonotype: One end of the junction is discordant with germline, which a read error may explain. This chain joins TRBV5-5 and TRBJ2-3; no definite D call. Per germline, CDR1 SGHKS and CDR2 YYEKEE (reference sequence). The CDR3 sequence is 17 residues long. The CDR3 DNA reads TGTGCCAACAGCTTGGCGTCAGGTAGTGTGAGTTGGGATACGCAGTATTTT. Amino acids: CANSLASGSVSWDTQYF. The full variable domain, in which reference TRBV5-5 and TRBJ2-3 provide the parts outside the CDR3, is DAGVTQSPTHLIKTRGQQVTLRCSPISGHKSVSWYQQVLGQGPQFIFQYYEKEERGRGNFPDRFSARQFPNYSSELNVNALLLGDSALYLCANSLASGSVSWDTQYFGPGTRLTVL.

This sequence joins TRBV7-2 and TRBJ2-5, with D unresolved. Trimming shortened V by 2 bases and J by 6 bases, and 4 bases separated the two germline ends. Germline V gives CDR1 SGHTA, CDR2 FQGNSA. This CDR3 is built from 11 residues. This chain's CDR3 is CASSLFKTQYF. The CDR3 coding sequence is TGTGCCAGCAGCTTATTTAAGACCCAGTACTTC.

This CDR3 reads CASSFIGAYEQYF. The CDR3 bases are TGTGCCAGCAGCTTCATAGGGGCCTACGAGCAGTACTTC. The rearrangement uses TRBV7-2 and TRBJ2-7; perhaps TRBD1 as D (5 bases). The CDR3 runs 13 residues. CDR1 is SGHTA and CDR2 is FQGNSA in the germline V gene. V was shortened by 3 bases and J by 2 bases, with 8 bases between the two germline ends.

This clonotype was seen a few times. A junction boundary mismatches the germline segment, possibly from a read error. V is TRBV15 and J is TRBJ2-7; no clear D. This CDR3 spans 14 amino acids. CDR1 is LNHNV and CDR2 is YYDKDF in the germline V gene (reference sequence). CDR3 region: CVTSRESSSYEQYF. The CDR3 DNA sequence: TGTGTCACCAGCAGAGAGTCTAGCTCCTACGAGCAGTACTTC.

This clonotype was counted a few times. The chain carries TRBV4-3 and TRBJ1-1; unclear D gene. Per germline, CDR1 LGHNA and CDR2 YSLEER. The ends were cut back, 0 bases at V and 11 bases at J, with 22 bases in the middle. The CDR3 has 16 residues. CDR3 amino acids: CASSQDTTFGGSVAFF. CDR3 in DNA: TGCGCCAGCAGCCAAGATACAACATTCGGAGGGAGCGTCGCTTTCTTT.

This clonotype was seen only a few times. The rearrangement links TRBV21-1 to TRBJ2-7; the D call of TRBD1 is as the table states it, not checked on the DNA. TRBV21-1 is a recognized pseudogene. The CDR3 totals 15 residues. The DNA of the CDR3 is TGTGCCAGCAGCAAAGAGGCGCAGGGAGCCTACGAGCAGTACTTC. It codes for CASSKEAQGAYEQYF.

The genes are TRBV7-2 and TRBJ1-1; 9 bases map to TRBD1. This CDR3 region has 14 residues. Germline values: CDR1 SGHTA, CDR2 FQGNSA. Trimming cost V 1 base and J 6 bases; bases outside gene matches: 3. CDR3 bases: TGTGCCAGCAGCTTAGGGACAGGGGTCGCTGAAGCTTTCTTT. Protein product: CASSLGTGVAEAFF.

This chain connects TRBV7-2 to TRBJ2-1; D unresolved. Germline assignment: CDR1 SGHTA and CDR2 FQGNSA. Trimming cost V 5 bases and J 7 bases, with 15 bases left between them. This CDR3 has 14 residues. CDR3 bases: TGTGCCAGCAGCCCGGTAGGGCCCCGAAATGAGCAGTTCTTC. Its protein is CASSPVGPRNEQFF. Complete variable domain (other parts from reference TRBV7-2 and TRBJ2-1): GAGVSQSPSNKVTEKGKDVELRCDPISGHTALYWYRQSLGQGLEFLIYFQGNSAPDKSGLPSDRFSAERTGGSVSTLTIQRTQQEDSAVYLCASSPVGPRNEQFFGPGTRLTVL.

This clonotype has more than one count but fewer than ten. The chain has TRBV7-9 and TRBJ2-7; D unresolved. The germline V gene encodes CDR1 SEHNR and CDR2 FQNEAQ (reference sequence). The V end was cut by 4 bases, the J end by 7 bases, with 23 bases between. The CDR3 consists of 16 residues. The CDR3, as DNA: TGTGCCAGCAGCTCGACTGCCCTTGGTGGAGTGAGGGAGCAGTACTTC. It translates to CASSSTALGGVREQYF.

This rearrangement joins TRBV2 to TRBJ2-5; D tentatively reads TRBD1 or TRBD2 (5 bases each). Looked up from germline, CDR1 is SNHLY and CDR2 is FYNNEI. V gave up 6 bases and J gave up 1 base, with 12 bases separating them. There are 14 residues in the CDR3. The chain's CDR3 is CASSTERGQETQYF. CDR3 bases: TGTGCCAGCAGCACTGAGAGGGGCCAAGAGACCCAGTACTTC.